This T cell receptor beta chain was found in a study of vaccination effects on CD4 cells after COVID-19. In the case of this clone: Its antigen is not known.

V gave up 2 bases and J gave up 1 base, with 24 bases separating them. This CDR3 has 20 residues. Germline-derived CDR1 and CDR2 are SNHLY and FYNNEI. Before sequencing, viral peptide pools were used by the ViraFEST assay to expand antigen-specific CD4+ T cells. At the end of around 11 days of culture, CD4+ T cells were isolated. People in the vaccine group had not been infected with SARS-CoV-2 before, and their nucleocapsid antibodies were negative. Sequencing was performed with immunoSEQ multiplex PCR; in TCRdb, only in-frame clones are kept and a portion is missing. The data contain tens of thousands of clones, more than 60% of them seen just once; the ten biggest clones take up about 26%.

The sequencing here drew on CD4+ T cells from PBMCs cultured with HCoV-OC43 spike peptides, taken before COVID-19 vaccination. Subset specified: HCoV-OC43 spike overlapping peptide pool stimulation. The clonotype comes from a human donor who received a COVID-19 vaccine. The chain couples TRBV2 to TRBJ1-3; D not resolved. CDR3 sequence reads: CASSETRAELFLGSGNTIYF. CDR3 nucleotide sequence: TGTGCCAGCAGTGAAACTAGGGCCGAGCTCTTTCTAGGGTCTGGAAACACCATATATTTT.